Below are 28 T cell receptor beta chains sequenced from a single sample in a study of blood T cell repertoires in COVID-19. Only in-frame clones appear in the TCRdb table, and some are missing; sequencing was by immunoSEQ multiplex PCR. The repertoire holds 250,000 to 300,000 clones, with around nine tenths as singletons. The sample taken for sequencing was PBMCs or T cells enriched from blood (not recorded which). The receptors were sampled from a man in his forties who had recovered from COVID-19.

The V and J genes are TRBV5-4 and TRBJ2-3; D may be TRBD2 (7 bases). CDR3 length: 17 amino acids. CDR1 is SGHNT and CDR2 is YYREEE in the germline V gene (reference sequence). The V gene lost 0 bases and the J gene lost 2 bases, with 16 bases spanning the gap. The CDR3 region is CASSLVGGPRYTDTQYF. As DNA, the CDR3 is TGTGCCAGCAGCTTGGTGGGGGGGCCTAGATACACAGATACGCAGTATTTT.

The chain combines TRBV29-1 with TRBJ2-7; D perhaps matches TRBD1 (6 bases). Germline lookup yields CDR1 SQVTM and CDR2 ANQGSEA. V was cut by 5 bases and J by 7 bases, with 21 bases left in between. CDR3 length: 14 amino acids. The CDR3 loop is CSVSSGTRKGEQYF. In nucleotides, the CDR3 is TGCAGCGTTAGTTCCGGGACAAGGAAGGGGGAGCAGTACTTC.

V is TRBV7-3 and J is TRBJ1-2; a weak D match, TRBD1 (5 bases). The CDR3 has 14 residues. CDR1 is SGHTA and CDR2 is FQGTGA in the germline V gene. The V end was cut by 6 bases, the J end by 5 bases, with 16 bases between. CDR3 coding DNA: TGTGCCAGCAGGAGGACGGCGGAGGGGTATGGCTACACCTTC. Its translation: CASRRTAEGYGYTF. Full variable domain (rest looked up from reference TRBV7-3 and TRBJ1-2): GAGVSQTPSNKVTEKGKYVELRCDPISGHTALYWYRQSLGQGPEFLIYFQGTGAADDSGLPNDRFFAVRPEGSVSTLKIQRTERGDSAVYLCASRRTAEGYGYTFGSGTRLTVV.

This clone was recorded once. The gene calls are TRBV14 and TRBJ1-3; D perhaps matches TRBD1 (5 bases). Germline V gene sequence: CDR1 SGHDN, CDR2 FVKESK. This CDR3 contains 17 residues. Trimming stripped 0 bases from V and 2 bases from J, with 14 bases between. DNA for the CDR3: TGTGCCAGCAGCCAAGACCCCCCAGGGTATGCTGGAAACACCATATATTTT. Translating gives CASSQDPPGYAGNTIYF.

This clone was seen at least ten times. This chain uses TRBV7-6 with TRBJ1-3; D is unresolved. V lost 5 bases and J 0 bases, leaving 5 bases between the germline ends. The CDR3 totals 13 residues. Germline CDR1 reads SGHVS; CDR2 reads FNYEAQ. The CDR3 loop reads CASSTSSGNTIYF. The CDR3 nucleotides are TGTGCCAGCAGCACCAGCTCTGGAAACACCATATATTTT.

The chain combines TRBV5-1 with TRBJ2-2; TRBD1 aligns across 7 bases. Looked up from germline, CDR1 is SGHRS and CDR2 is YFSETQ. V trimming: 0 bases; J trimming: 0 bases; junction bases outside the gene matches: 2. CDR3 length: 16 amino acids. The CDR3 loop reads CASSLDTGANTGELFF. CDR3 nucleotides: TGCGCCAGCAGCTTGGATACAGGGGCGAACACCGGGGAGCTGTTTTTT.

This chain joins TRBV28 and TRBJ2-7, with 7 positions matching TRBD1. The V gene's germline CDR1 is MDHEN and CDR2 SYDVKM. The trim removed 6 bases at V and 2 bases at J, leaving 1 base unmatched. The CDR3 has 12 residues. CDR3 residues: CASRGQTYEQYF. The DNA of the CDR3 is TGTGCCAGCAGGGGACAGACCTACGAGCAGTACTTC.

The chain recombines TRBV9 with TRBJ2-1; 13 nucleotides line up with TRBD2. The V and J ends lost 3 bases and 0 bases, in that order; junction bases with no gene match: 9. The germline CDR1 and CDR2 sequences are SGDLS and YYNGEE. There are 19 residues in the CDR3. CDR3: CASSAGTSGIRSSYNEQFF. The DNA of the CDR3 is TGTGCCAGCAGCGCCGGGACTAGCGGGATAAGGAGCTCCTACAATGAGCAGTTCTTC.

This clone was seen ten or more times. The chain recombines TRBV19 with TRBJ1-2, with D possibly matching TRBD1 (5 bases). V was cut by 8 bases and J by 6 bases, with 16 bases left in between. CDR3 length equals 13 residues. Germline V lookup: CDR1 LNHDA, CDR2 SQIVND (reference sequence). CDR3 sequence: CASLRPGGDGYTF. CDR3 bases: TGTGCCAGTCTTCGCCCGGGAGGGGATGGCTACACCTTC.

Here the CDR3 DNA reads TGTGCCAGCAGTCAGGGACAAACGGAGTACTTC. Translation: CASSQGQTEYF. V is TRBV12-3 or TRBV12-4 and J is TRBJ2-7; possibly TRBD1 for D (6 bases). Deletions cut 5 bases from V and 11 bases from J, with 13 bases between. CDR3 length equals 11 residues.

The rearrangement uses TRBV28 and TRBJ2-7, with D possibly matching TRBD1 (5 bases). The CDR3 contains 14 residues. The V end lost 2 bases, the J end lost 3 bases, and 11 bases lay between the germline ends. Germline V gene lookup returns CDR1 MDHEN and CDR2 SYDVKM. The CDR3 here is CASSLRGGYYEQYF. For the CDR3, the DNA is TGTGCCAGCAGTTTAAGGGGTGGCTACTACGAGCAGTACTTC. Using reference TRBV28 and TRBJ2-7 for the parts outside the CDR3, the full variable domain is DVKVTQSSRYLVKRTGEKVFLECVQDMDHENMFWYRQDPGLGLRLIYFSYDVKMKEKGDIPEGYSVSREKKERFSLILESASTNQTSMYLCASSLRGGYYEQYFGPGTRLTVT.

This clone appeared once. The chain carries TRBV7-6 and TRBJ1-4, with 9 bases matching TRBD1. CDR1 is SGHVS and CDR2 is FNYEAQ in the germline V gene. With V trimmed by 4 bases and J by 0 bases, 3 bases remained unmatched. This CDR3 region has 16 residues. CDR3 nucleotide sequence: TGTGCCAGCAGCTCGGGACAGGGAGCAACTAATGAAAAACTGTTTTTT. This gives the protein CASSSGQGATNEKLFF.

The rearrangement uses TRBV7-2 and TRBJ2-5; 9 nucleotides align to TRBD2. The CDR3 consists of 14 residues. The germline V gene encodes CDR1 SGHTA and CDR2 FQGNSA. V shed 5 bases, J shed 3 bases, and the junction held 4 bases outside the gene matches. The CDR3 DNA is TGTGCCAGCAGCCCTCGACTAGCGGAAGAGACCCAGTACTTC. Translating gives CASSPRLAEETQYF.

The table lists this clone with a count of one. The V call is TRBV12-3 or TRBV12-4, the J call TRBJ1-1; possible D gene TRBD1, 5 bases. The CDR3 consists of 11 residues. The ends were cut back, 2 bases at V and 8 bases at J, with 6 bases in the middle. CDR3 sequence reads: CASSLRQEAFF. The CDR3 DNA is TGTGCCAGCAGTTTACGACAGGAAGCTTTCTTT.

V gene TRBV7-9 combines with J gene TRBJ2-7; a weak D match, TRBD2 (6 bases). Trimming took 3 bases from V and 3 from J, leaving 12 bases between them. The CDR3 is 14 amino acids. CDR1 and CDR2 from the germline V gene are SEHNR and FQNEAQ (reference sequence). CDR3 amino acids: CASSFGSPGYEQYF. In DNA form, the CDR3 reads TGTGCCAGCAGCTTCGGGAGCCCCGGCTACGAGCAGTACTTC.

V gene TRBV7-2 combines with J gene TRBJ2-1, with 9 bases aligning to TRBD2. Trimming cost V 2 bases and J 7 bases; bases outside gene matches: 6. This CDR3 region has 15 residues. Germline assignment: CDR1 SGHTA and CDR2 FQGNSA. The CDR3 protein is CASSLSISGSNEQFF. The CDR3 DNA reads TGTGCCAGCAGCTTATCTATTAGCGGGAGTAATGAGCAGTTCTTC.

The CDR3 sequence: CSASLSDTQYF. The CDR3 coding sequence is TGCAGTGCTAGTCTCTCAGATACGCAGTATTTT. The V call is TRBV20-1, the J call TRBJ2-3; no clear D gene. Germline CDR1 reads DFQATT; CDR2 reads SNEGSKA (reference sequence). Between the trimmed V and J ends, which lost 3 bases and 4 bases, there was a span of 5 bases. This CDR3 contains 11 residues.

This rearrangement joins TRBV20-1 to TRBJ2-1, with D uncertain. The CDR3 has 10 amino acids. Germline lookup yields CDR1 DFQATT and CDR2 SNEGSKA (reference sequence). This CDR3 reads CSPLLNEQFF. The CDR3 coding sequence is TGCAGCCCACTCCTCAATGAGCAGTTCTTC.

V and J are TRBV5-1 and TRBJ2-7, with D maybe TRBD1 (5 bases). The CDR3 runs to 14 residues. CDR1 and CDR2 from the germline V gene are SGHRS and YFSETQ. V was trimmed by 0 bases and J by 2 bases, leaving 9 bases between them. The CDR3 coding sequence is TGCGCCAGCAGCTTGGCGGCAGGGACCTACGAGCAGTACTTC. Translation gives CASSLAAGTYEQYF.

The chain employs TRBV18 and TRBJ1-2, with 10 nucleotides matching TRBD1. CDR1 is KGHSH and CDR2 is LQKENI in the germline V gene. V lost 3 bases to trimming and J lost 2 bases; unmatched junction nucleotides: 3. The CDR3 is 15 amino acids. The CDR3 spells CASSPSTGGNYGYTF. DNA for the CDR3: TGTGCCAGCTCACCGTCGACAGGGGGCAACTATGGCTACACCTTC.

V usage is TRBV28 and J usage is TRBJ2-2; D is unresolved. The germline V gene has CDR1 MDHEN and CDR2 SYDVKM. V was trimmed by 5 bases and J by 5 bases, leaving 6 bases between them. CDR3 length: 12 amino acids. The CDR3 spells CASSLRTGELFF. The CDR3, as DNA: TGTGCCAGCAGTCTGCGAACCGGGGAGCTGTTTTTT.

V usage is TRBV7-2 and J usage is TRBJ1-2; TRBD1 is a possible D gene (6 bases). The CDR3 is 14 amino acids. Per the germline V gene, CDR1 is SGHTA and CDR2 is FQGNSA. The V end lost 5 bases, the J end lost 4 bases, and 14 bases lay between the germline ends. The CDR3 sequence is CASSARQETYGYTF. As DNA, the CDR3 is TGTGCCAGCAGCGCAAGACAGGAGACCTATGGCTACACCTTC.

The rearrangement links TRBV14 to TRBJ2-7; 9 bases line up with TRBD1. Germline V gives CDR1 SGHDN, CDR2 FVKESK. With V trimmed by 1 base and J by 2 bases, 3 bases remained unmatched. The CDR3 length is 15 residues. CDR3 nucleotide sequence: TGTGCCAGCAGCCAAGCGGGACAGGGTCCCTACGAGCAGTACTTC. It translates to CASSQAGQGPYEQYF. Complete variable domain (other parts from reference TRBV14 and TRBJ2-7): EAGVTQFPSHSVIEKGQTVTLRCDPISGHDNLYWYRRVMGKEIKFLLHFVKESKQDESGMPNNRFLAERTGGTYSTLKVQPAELEDSGVYFCASSQAGQGPYEQYFGPGTRLTVT.

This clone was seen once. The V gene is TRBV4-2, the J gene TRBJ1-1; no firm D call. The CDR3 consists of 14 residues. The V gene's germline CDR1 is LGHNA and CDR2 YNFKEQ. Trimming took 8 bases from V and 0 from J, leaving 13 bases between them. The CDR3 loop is CASGRGPMNTEAFF. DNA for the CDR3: TGTGCCAGCGGCCGAGGGCCCATGAACACTGAAGCTTTCTTT.

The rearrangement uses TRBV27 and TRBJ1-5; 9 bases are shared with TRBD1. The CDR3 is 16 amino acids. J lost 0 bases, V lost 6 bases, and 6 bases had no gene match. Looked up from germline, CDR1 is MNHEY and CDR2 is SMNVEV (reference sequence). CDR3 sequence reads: CASRTGTGISNQPQHF. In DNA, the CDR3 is TGTGCCAGCAGGACCGGGACAGGGATTAGCAATCAGCCCCAGCATTTT.

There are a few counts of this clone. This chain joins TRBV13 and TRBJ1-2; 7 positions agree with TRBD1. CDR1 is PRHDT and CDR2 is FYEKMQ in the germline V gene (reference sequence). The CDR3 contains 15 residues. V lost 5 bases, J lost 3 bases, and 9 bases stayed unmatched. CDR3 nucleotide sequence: TGTGCCAGCAGCCTCCGTGGGGGACAGCACTATGGCTACACCTTC. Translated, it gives CASSLRGGQHYGYTF.

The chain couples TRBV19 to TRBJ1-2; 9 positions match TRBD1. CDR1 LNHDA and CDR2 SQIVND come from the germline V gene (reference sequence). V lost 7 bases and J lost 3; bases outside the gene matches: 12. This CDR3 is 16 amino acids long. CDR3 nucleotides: TGTGCCAGTACCACGAGGGGGACAGGGTTGGACTATGGCTACACCTTC. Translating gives CASTTRGTGLDYGYTF.

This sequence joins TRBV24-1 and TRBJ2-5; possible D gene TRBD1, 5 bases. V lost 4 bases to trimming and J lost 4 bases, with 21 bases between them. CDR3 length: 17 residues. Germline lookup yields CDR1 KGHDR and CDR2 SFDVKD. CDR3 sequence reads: CATSESRRTTRGETQYF. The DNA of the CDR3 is TGTGCCACCAGTGAGTCAAGAAGGACAACAAGGGGAGAGACCCAGTACTTC.